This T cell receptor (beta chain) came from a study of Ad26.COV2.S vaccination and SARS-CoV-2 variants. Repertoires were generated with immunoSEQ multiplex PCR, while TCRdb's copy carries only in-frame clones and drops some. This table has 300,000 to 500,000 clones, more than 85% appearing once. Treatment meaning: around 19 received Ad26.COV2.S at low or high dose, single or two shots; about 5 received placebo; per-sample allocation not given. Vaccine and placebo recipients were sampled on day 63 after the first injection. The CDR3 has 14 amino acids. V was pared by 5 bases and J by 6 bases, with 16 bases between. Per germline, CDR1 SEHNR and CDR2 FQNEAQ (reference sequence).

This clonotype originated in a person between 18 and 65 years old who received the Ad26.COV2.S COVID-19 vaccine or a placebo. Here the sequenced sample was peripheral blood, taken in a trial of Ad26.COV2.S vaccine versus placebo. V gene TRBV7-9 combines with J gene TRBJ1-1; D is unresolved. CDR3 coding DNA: TGTGCCAGCAGCCCTCGGGTGGAGGAGCCTGAAGCTTTCTTT. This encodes CASSPRVEEPEAFF. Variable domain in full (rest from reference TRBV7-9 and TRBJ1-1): DTGVSQNPRHKITKRGQNVTFRCDPISEHNRLYWYRQTLGQGPEFLTYFQNEAQLEKSRLLSDRFSAERPKGSFSTLEIQRTEQGDSAMYLCASSPRVEEPEAFFGQGTRLTVV.